This T cell receptor (beta chain) was captured in a study of post-analysis software for immune sequencing data. Study-wide results and caveats: F measure grouped same-batch samples tightly together. Normalized Chao1 diversity was significantly lower in multiple sclerosis patients than in controls.

About this clonotype: Its antigen is undetermined.

Libraries were made from TCR beta cDNA, and they carried unique molecular identifiers. Input populations of about 0.95 to 11 million T cells gave rise to about 480,000 cDNA molecules. MiXCR, run by TCRdb on the PCR reads, gives a single entry per CDR3 protein. The repertoire holds roughly 570,000 distinct CDR3 sequences, around a third seen once, with around 6.1% in the top ten. What was sequenced was blood. The TCR was taken from a girl between 2 and 17 years old with multiple sclerosis.

CDR3 residues: CARSSPGGTGANVLTF. The CDR3 DNA follows: TGCGCCAGGAGCTCCCCTGGGGGTACTGGGGCCAACGTCCTGACTTTC. The rearrangement links TRBV4-1 to TRBJ2-6; the D call may be TRBD1 or TRBD2 (5 bases each). This CDR3 is 16 amino acids long. The ends were cut back, 9 bases at V and 2 bases at J, with 17 bases in the middle. Germline V gives CDR1 MGHRA, CDR2 YSYEKL.